Presented here are 24 T cell receptor beta chains from one specimen sequenced in a study of T cells in women clearing cervical HPV infection. Here immunoSEQ multiplex PCR was the method, and the copy in TCRdb shows in-frame clones only, minus some. The sample totals roughly 45,000 clones. Sequenced input: blood buffy coat. These receptors were collected from a woman between 18 and 70 years old with a cervical HPV16 infection that either progressed to CIN3+ or cleared (not recorded which).

As to this clone: The CDR3 extends 3 residues past the end of the read, so its final part is completed from the germline J gene. This rearrangement joins TRBV6-1 to TRBJ1-5; D is uncertain. The CDR3 is 14 amino acids. V was shortened by 2 bases and J by 7 bases, with 12 bases between the two germline ends. Germline V gives CDR1 MNHNS, CDR2 SASEGT. The CDR3 DNA, read in part, is TGTGCCAGCAGTGAATTTGGAGACGGGCAGCCC. The encoded protein is CASSEFGDGQP. The entire CDR3 protein is CASSEFGDGQPQHF.

Concerning this clone: The sequenced fragment ends 3 residues before the CDR3 boundary, so the rest is inferred from the germline J gene. The chain combines TRBV18 with TRBJ2-4, with D perhaps being TRBD1 or TRBD2 (5 bases each). This CDR3 spans 12 amino acids. The germline V gene has CDR1 KGHSH and CDR2 LQKENI. The CDR3 bases that were read are TGTGCCAGCACCAGGGAGTTCTATGGT. Amino acid sequence: CASTREFYG. The CDR3 reads in full as CASTREFYGQYF.

As to this clone: The CDR3 extends 3 residues past the end of the read, so its final part is completed from the germline J gene. The chain combines TRBV18 with TRBJ2-4; D remains unclear. The CDR3 consists of 13 residues. Germline values: CDR1 KGHSH, CDR2 LQKENI. CDR3 region: CASSPGDNYGQYF. Partial CDR3 DNA: TGTGCCAGCTCACCAGGAGATAACTATGGT. The whole variable domain, remainder taken from reference TRBV18 and TRBJ2-4, is NAGVMQNPRHLVRRRGQEARLRCSPMKGHSHVYWYRQLPEEGLKFMVYLQKENIIDESGMPKERFSAEFPKEGPSILRIQQVVRGDSAAYFCASSPGDNYGQYFGAGTRLSVL.

As concerns this clone: The observed sequence ends 3 residues before the CDR3 terminus, with the missing tail filled in from the germline J gene. The genes are TRBV2 and TRBJ1-1, with TRBD1 identical over 8 bases. Germline CDR1 and CDR2: SNHLY and FYNNEI. This CDR3 contains 14 residues. Trimming removed 6 bases from V and 1 base from J; junction bases left unmatched: 4. This CDR3 reads CASREQGGNTEAFF. CDR3 DNA, as far as it was read: TGTGCCAGCAGGGAACAGGGGGGGAACACTGAA.

Concerning this clone itself: The read falls 3 residues short of the CDR3 end, and the missing part is taken from the germline J gene. This sequence joins TRBV6-4 and TRBJ2-2; possibly TRBD2 for D (5 bases). This CDR3 comprises 14 residues. Germline loops: CDR1 MRHNA, CDR2 SNTAGT. V lost 0 bases, J lost 3 bases, and 5 bases lay in between. CDR3 DNA (partial): TGTGCCAGCAGTGACTCTAGCGACACCGGGGAG. Translation: CASSDSSDTGE. The entire CDR3 protein is CASSDSSDTGELFF.

On this clone: The read falls 3 residues short of the CDR3 end, and the missing part is taken from the germline J gene. The chain has TRBV5-1 and TRBJ2-3, with 16 nucleotides matching TRBD2. The junction had 8 bases not matched to a gene; V was cut back by 4 bases and J by 3 bases. This CDR3 spans 18 amino acids. Germline V gene lookup returns CDR1 SGHRS and CDR2 YFSETQ. Here the CDR3 reads CASSPGLAGGLSTDTQYF. The sequenced CDR3 bases are TGCGCCAGCAGCCCGGGACTAGCGGGGGGGCTATCTACAGATACG. The full variable domain, with the rest looked up from reference TRBV5-1 and TRBJ2-3, is KAGVTQTPRYLIKTRGQQVTLSCSPISGHRSVSWYQQTPGQGLQFLFEYFSETQRNKGNFPGRFSGRQFSNSRSEMNVSTLELGDSALYLCASSPGLAGGLSTDTQYFGPGTRLTVL.

As concerns this clone: The read terminates 3 residues before the CDR3 end, so the remaining end is supplied by the germline J gene. V is TRBV7-9 and J is TRBJ2-4; TRBD1 aligns across 8 bases. CDR3 length: 14 amino acids. Germline CDR1 is SEHNR and CDR2 is FQNEAQ (reference sequence). The part of the CDR3 DNA that was read is TGTGCCAGCAGCTTTGGACAGGGAATAAAGGGT. Residues: CASSFGQGIKG. Given in full, the CDR3 is CASSFGQGIKGQYF.

Regarding this clone: Mismatch with germline at one junction end may stem from a read error. The read terminates 3 residues ahead of where the CDR3 ends, so the germline J gene completes it. The chain recombines TRBV11-2 with TRBJ2-1; D gene uncertain. Germline-derived CDR1 and CDR2 are SGHAT and FQNNGV. This CDR3 spans 13 amino acids. The sequenced CDR3 bases are TGTGCCAGCTGCTTAGACGTTTACAATGAG. This translates into CASCLDVYNE. The CDR3 as a whole reads CASCLDVYNEQFF.

Points on this clone: With the read ending 3 residues before the CDR3 end, the germline J gene is used to fill in that end. V and J are TRBV2 and TRBJ2-5, with D maybe TRBD2 (5 bases). The CDR3 is made up of 14 amino acids. The germline V and J ends were trimmed by 6 bases and 7 bases, with 18 bases remaining between them. Germline V gene data show CDR1 as SNHLY and CDR2 as FYNNEI. The CDR3 DNA, read in part, is TGTGCCAGCAGAATACGGACTGGAGACGGGACC. Its protein product is CASRIRTGDGT. The full CDR3 protein reads CASRIRTGDGTQYF.

Remarks on this clone: With the read ending 3 residues before the CDR3 end, the germline J gene is used to fill in that end. The chain carries TRBV6-4 and TRBJ2-6; D possibly corresponds to TRBD2 (5 bases). The CDR3 extends over 15 amino acids. Trimming removed 0 bases at V and 2 bases at J, with 5 bases between. The germline V gene has CDR1 MRHNA and CDR2 SNTAGT. The sequenced CDR3 bases are TGTGCCAGCAGTGACTCTAGCGCTGGGGCCAACGTC. Amino acid sequence: CASSDSSAGANV. The CDR3 in full is CASSDSSAGANVLTF.

Turning to this clone: Read data end 3 residues before the CDR3 end; the end is taken from the germline J gene. The J gene is TRBJ1-2, the V gene TRBV6-1, with 10 bases fitting TRBD1. The CDR3 spans 15 residues. Looked up from germline, CDR1 is MNHNS and CDR2 is SASEGT. The part of the CDR3 DNA that was read is TGTGCCAGCAGTGAAGCCGGGACAGGGGTCGACGGC. This translates into CASSEAGTGVDG. The whole CDR3 protein reads CASSEAGTGVDGYTF.

With regard to this clone: The CDR3 end lies 3 residues beyond the end of the read and is filled in from the germline J gene. The chain links TRBV10-3 to TRBJ2-4, with TRBD2 identical over 7 bases. This CDR3 is built from 16 residues. The germline V gene encodes CDR1 ENHRY and CDR2 SYGVKD. After removal of 8 bases from V and 0 bases from J, the junction contained 10 bases not matched to a gene. The CDR3 sequence: CAIAGREGIAKNIQYF. The CDR3 DNA, read in part, is TGTGCCATCGCAGGGAGGGAAGGGATAGCCAAAAACATT.

As to this clone: The read terminates 3 residues ahead of where the CDR3 ends, so the germline J gene completes it. J is TRBJ2-3 and V is TRBV29-1, with D tentatively TRBD1 (5 bases). The CDR3 spans 13 residues. Germline loops: CDR1 SQVTM, CDR2 ANQGSEA. V was trimmed by 4 bases and J by 3 bases, leaving 11 bases between them. CDR3 amino acids: CSVGGPLTDTQYF. The CDR3 bases that were read are TGCAGCGTTGGGGGCCCTCTTACAGATACG.

The CDR3 region is CASSRDGGPRGNEKLFF. Partial CDR3 DNA: TGCGCCAGCAGCCGGGATGGGGGACCCAGGGGTAATGAAAAA. The V gene is TRBV5-1, the J gene TRBJ1-4; perhaps TRBD1 as D (6 bases). The CDR3 end is not reached by the read, which stops 3 residues before it; the germline J gene fills it in. There are 17 residues in the CDR3. CDR1 is SGHRS, CDR2 YFSETQ, per germline. Between the trimmed V and J ends, which lost 4 bases and 4 bases, there was a span of 20 bases.

As regards this clone: The read ends 3 residues early relative to the CDR3; the germline J gene fills the gap. The chain has TRBV2 and TRBJ2-3; TRBD1 aligns across 7 bases. Per the germline V gene, CDR1 is SNHLY and CDR2 is FYNNEI. The CDR3 extends over 13 amino acids. The CDR3 bases that were read are TGTGCCAGTTCCAGGGACAGCAATCAGCCG. This translates into CASSRDSNQP. From start to end, the CDR3 is CASSRDSNQPQYF.

A remark on this clone: Coverage ceases 3 residues before the CDR3 finishes, and the germline J gene fills in the end. The V call is TRBV5-1, the J call TRBJ1-5, with no clear D. V lost 2 bases to trimming and J lost 0 bases, with 12 bases between them. CDR3 size: 16 residues. The germline V gene encodes CDR1 SGHRS and CDR2 YFSETQ. The DNA read from the CDR3 is TGCGCCAGCAGCTTCTTGCGTCTTTATAGCAATCAGCCC. This translates into CASSFLRLYSNQP. The CDR3, in full, reads CASSFLRLYSNQPQHF.

On this clone itself: Read data end 3 residues before the CDR3 end; the end is taken from the germline J gene. This chain uses TRBV7-8 with TRBJ1-5; no clear D. This CDR3 comprises 14 residues. Per the germline V gene, CDR1 is SGHVS and CDR2 is FQNEAQ. Trimming removed 0 bases from V and 4 bases from J, with 7 bases in between. CDR3 amino acids: CASSLAADNQPQHF. CDR3 DNA (partial): TGTGCCAGCAGCTTAGCGGCAGATAATCAGCCC.

Comments on this clone: The junction does not match germline at one end; this may be a read error. The read halts 3 residues ahead of the CDR3 end, with the missing end drawn from the germline J gene. The chain employs TRBV18 and TRBJ2-7; D gene uncertain. CDR3 length: 12 amino acids. Germline V gene data show CDR1 as KGHSH and CDR2 as LQKENI. The CDR3 bases that were read are TGTGCCAGCTCCCCATCCTCCCACGAG. Encoded protein: CASSPSSHE. The entire CDR3 sequence reads CASSPSSHEQYF.

With respect to this clone: The read terminates 3 residues before the CDR3 end, so the remaining end is supplied by the germline J gene. This rearrangement joins TRBV19 to TRBJ1-1; possibly TRBD1 for D (5 bases). Germline CDR1 reads LNHDA; CDR2 reads SQIVND (reference sequence). The CDR3 covers 13 residues. The sequenced part of the CDR3 DNA is TGTGCCAGTAACCATCCAGGGCCAGACGAA. Translating gives CASNHPGPDE. The whole CDR3 sequence reads CASNHPGPDEAFF.

About this clone: The CDR3 extends 3 residues past the end of the read, so its final part is completed from the germline J gene. J is TRBJ1-6 and V is TRBV6-1, with 10 bases that match TRBD1. Germline V CDR1 and CDR2: MNHNS, SASEGT. V trimming: 3 bases; J trimming: 4 bases; junction bases outside the gene matches: 0. This CDR3 is built from 15 residues. CDR3 sequence reads: CASSEDRGYNSPLHF. The DNA read from the CDR3 is TGTGCCAGCAGTGAGGACAGGGGGTATAATTCACCC.

A word on this clone: Sequencing ends 3 residues short of the CDR3 end; the germline J gene provides the rest. The V and J genes are TRBV2 and TRBJ2-2, with D perhaps matching TRBD1 (5 bases). This CDR3 has 17 amino acids. V lost 4 bases and J 4 bases, leaving 19 bases between the germline ends. Germline CDR1 and CDR2: SNHLY and FYNNEI. The DNA read from the CDR3 is TGTGCCAGCAGTGTAAGGCAGGGATTGAAAGGCACCGGGGAG. This translates into CASSVRQGLKGTGE. The whole CDR3 reads CASSVRQGLKGTGELFF.

With regard to this clone: Read data end 3 residues before the CDR3 end; the end is taken from the germline J gene. The gene calls are TRBV7-9 and TRBJ1-2; 7 nucleotides align to TRBD1. The trim removed 4 bases at V and 6 bases at J, leaving 8 bases unmatched. Germline V gene data show CDR1 as SEHNR and CDR2 as FQNEAQ (reference sequence). This CDR3 comprises 14 residues. This chain's CDR3 is CASSWTDRLNGYTF. CDR3 DNA (partial): TGTGCCAGCAGCTGGACGGACAGGCTAAATGGC.

Regarding this clone: The read ends 3 residues early relative to the CDR3; the germline J gene fills the gap. V and J are TRBV13 and TRBJ1-2, with D possibly TRBD1 on 6 matching bases. Germline V gene sequence: CDR1 PRHDT, CDR2 FYEKMQ (reference sequence). This CDR3 region has 15 residues. The CDR3 is CASSLAQALRGGYTF. The sequenced part of the CDR3 DNA is TGTGCCAGCAGCTTAGCACAGGCACTAAGGGGGGGC.

Details on this clone: The CDR3 end lies 3 residues beyond the end of the read and is filled in from the germline J gene. The genes are TRBV5-1 and TRBJ1-4; 7 positions agree with TRBD1. Germline V lookup: CDR1 SGHRS, CDR2 YFSETQ. J gave up 8 bases and V 3 bases, and 10 bases lay outside the gene matches. The CDR3 runs to 15 residues. CDR3 DNA, as far as it was read: TGCGCCAGCAGCTCGGTAGGGGGCGCAGGAGAAAAA. Residues: CASSSVGGAGEK. The entire CDR3 protein is CASSSVGGAGEKLFF.